This TCR beta chain was sequenced in a study of CD8+ T cells in alopecia areata. Germline V lookup: CDR1 MNHEY, CDR2 SMNVEV (reference sequence). V lost 6 bases and J 2 bases, leaving 15 bases between the germline ends. CDR3 length: 15 amino acids. Regarding treatment: oral pan-JAK inhibitor, 5-10 mg twice daily. Sorting of PBMCs yielded the CD4+ and CD8+ T cells. Following extraction, RNA underwent reverse transcription to cDNA, which served as the sequencing template. Sequenced by immunoSEQ multiplex PCR; TCRdb stores in-frame clones only, minus some. The repertoire holds some 190,000 clones, with less than 70% as singletons.

The source material was CD4+ T cells sorted from blood, sampled around week 50, from a patient treated with tofacitinib. The chain links TRBV27 to TRBJ2-3; no clear D gene. The receptor was isolated from a human donor with alopecia areata. The CDR3 DNA follows: TGTGCCAGCAGATCAGGAGTCCCCTCCACAGATACGCAGTATTTT. Translated: CASRSGVPSTDTQYF.